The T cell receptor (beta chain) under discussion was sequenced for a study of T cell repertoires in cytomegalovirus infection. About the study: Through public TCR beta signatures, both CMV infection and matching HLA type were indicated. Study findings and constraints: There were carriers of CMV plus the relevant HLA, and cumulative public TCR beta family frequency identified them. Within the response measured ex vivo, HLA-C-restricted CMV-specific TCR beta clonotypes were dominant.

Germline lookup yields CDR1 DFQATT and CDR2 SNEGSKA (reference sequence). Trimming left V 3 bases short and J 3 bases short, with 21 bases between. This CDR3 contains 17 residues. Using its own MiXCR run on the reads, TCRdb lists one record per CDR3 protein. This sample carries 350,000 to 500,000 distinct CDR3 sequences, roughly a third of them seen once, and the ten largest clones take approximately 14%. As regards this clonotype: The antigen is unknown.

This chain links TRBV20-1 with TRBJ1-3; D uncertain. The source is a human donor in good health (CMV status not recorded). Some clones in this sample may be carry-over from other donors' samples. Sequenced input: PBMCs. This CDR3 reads CSARAMVGGPLGNTIYF. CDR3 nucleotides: TGCAGTGCTAGGGCAATGGTTGGAGGACCTCTTGGAAACACCATATATTTT.